These 15 T cell receptor beta chains came from one sample sequenced in a study of blood T cell repertoires in COVID-19 (dated by TCRdb to about 2020). Library preparation employed the immunoSEQ multiplex PCR assay. TCRdb obtained this table from immuneACCESS and retained in-frame rearrangements with V and J assigned. These tables miss some clones; where compared with another copy, unresolved V genes account for less than half of the shortfall, and the remainder is unexplained. This sample is represented by around 130,000 clones; roughly 85% of them were singletons. The leading ten clones occupy roughly 4.5% of the sample. Source material: peripheral blood. Receptors originate from a human donor in a cohort sampled during active COVID-19.

The rearrangement links TRBV5-4 to TRBJ1-3; the D gene is possibly TRBD1 (5 bases). CDR1 is SGHNT, CDR2 YYREEE, per germline (reference sequence). Trimming took off 4 bases at V and 6 bases at J, with 17 bases between the two ends. This CDR3 has 15 amino acids. CDR3 protein: CASSLRSGGANTIYF. CDR3 sequence (DNA): TGTGCCAGCAGCCTACGTAGCGGGGGTGCAAACACCATATATTTT.

The V call is TRBV10-3, the J call TRBJ2-5, with TRBD1 as a possible D gene (6 bases). With 6 bases removed from V and 1 base from J, the gap between germline ends came to 15 bases. CDR1 ENHRY and CDR2 SYGVKD come from the germline V gene. The CDR3 extends over 15 amino acids. CDR3: CAISSNRVPQETQYF. The CDR3 DNA reads as TGTGCCATCAGCTCTAACAGGGTGCCCCAAGAGACCCAGTACTTC.

The chain uses TRBV7-2 and TRBJ1-2; D is perhaps TRBD1 (6 bases). The CDR3 has 15 residues. Germline CDR1 reads SGHTA; CDR2 reads FQGNSA. The V gene lost 2 bases and the J gene lost 3 bases, with 13 bases spanning the gap. Here the CDR3 reads CASSLSGEGYYGYTF. The CDR3 DNA follows: TGTGCCAGCAGCTTATCAGGGGAGGGTTACTATGGCTACACCTTC.

CDR3 bases: TGTGCCACCAGCAGAGGTGGGCAGGGGTACACTGAAGCTTTCTTT. It translates to CATSRGGQGYTEAFF. The rearrangement uses TRBV15 and TRBJ1-1, with D possibly being TRBD1 (6 bases). The CDR3 is made up of 15 amino acids. Germline V gene sequence: CDR1 LNHNV, CDR2 YYDKDF (reference sequence). V shed 1 base and J shed 3 bases, with 12 bases lying between them.

The J gene is TRBJ2-7, the V gene TRBV11-2; maybe TRBD2 (6 bases). V lost 2 bases, J lost 5 bases, and 13 bases lay in between. This CDR3 comprises 14 residues. The germline CDR1 and CDR2 sequences are SGHAT and FQNNGV. CDR3 bases: TGTGCCAGCAGCTTAAGGGATCCGGGGGACGAGCAGTACGTC. It codes for CASSLRDPGDEQYV.

CDR3 nucleotide sequence: TGTGCCAGCAGTTTTTCGGGACAGGGTTTTGATGGCTACACCTTC. Protein: CASSFSGQGFDGYTF. This chain links TRBV27 with TRBJ1-2; 9 bases match TRBD1. The CDR3 is 15 residues long. Germline CDR1 MNHEY, CDR2 SMNVEV (reference sequence). Trimming took 3 bases from V and 6 from J; bases not matched to a gene: 8.

CDR3: CASSLGGRTDTQYF. Here the CDR3 DNA reads TGTGCCAGCAGCTTAGGAGGTCGCACAGATACGCAGTATTTT. V and J are TRBV7-2 and TRBJ2-3; D is undetermined. The CDR3 is 14 residues long. In germline, CDR1 is SGHTA, CDR2 FQGNSA. Trimming left V 1 base short and J 1 base short, with 6 bases between.

The chain is built from TRBV19 and TRBJ2-1; 11 bases match TRBD1. The CDR3 loop spans 15 amino acids. The ends lost 8 bases at V and 4 bases at J; junction bases unmatched: 7. CDR1 is LNHDA, CDR2 SQIVND, per germline (reference sequence). CDR3 DNA: TGTGCCAGTTCCATTGGGACAGGGGGTTACAATGAGCAGTTCTTC. It yields the protein CASSIGTGGYNEQFF. Supplemented by reference TRBV19 and TRBJ2-1, the full variable domain reads DGGITQSPKYLFRKEGQNVTLSCEQNLNHDAMYWYRQDPGQGLRLIYYSQIVNDFQKGDIAEGYSVSREKKESFPLTVTSAQKNPTAFYLCASSIGTGGYNEQFFGPGTRLTVL.

The chain uses TRBV4-3 and TRBJ1-2, with 7 bases aligning to TRBD1. There are 13 residues in the CDR3. V gave up 8 bases and J gave up 2 bases; unmatched junction bases: 5. CDR1 and CDR2 (germline): LGHNA, YSLEER. This CDR3 reads CASRSTGNYGYTF. The DNA for the CDR3 is TGCGCCAGCCGGTCGACAGGGAACTATGGCTACACCTTC.

The V gene is TRBV19, the J gene TRBJ1-4, with TRBD1 identical over 10 bases. CDR3 length: 16 amino acids. J lost 7 bases, V lost 2 bases, and 7 bases had no gene match. Germline V lookup: CDR1 LNHDA, CDR2 SQIVND (reference sequence). DNA of the CDR3: TGTGCCAGTAGTATACCCCTGACAGGGGGCAGTGAAAAACTGTTTTTT. This codes for CASSIPLTGGSEKLFF.

The rearrangement uses TRBV7-6 and TRBJ1-2; a possible D gene is TRBD1 (5 bases). CDR1 SGHVS and CDR2 FNYEAQ come from the germline V gene. V lost 5 bases to trimming and J lost 7 bases, with 20 bases between them. The CDR3 contains 15 residues. CDR3 sequence reads: CASSIQRQGLAGYTF. CDR3 coding DNA: TGTGCCAGCAGCATCCAGAGGCAGGGACTGGCTGGCTACACCTTC.

This sequence joins TRBV5-1 and TRBJ1-2; weak D call: TRBD1 (6 bases). The V gene's germline CDR1 is SGHRS and CDR2 YFSETQ. V lost 3 bases and J 6 bases, leaving 18 bases between the germline ends. This CDR3 comprises 15 residues. The CDR3 DNA is TGCGCCAGCAGCTGGTCCGGGACACCGAGGGATGGCTACACCTTC. As protein: CASSWSGTPRDGYTF.

The chain is built from TRBV7-8 and TRBJ1-2; D ambiguous. The CDR3 spans 13 residues. V lost 0 bases, J lost 3 bases, and 5 bases lay in between. From germline, CDR1 is SGHVS and CDR2 FQNEAQ. The CDR3 loop reads CASSLAEDYGYTF. DNA for the CDR3: TGTGCCAGCAGCTTAGCGGAGGACTATGGCTACACCTTC. Looking up the rest from reference TRBV7-8 and TRBJ1-2 gives the full variable domain: GAGVSQSPRYKVAKRGQDVALRCDPISGHVSLFWYQQALGQGPEFLTYFQNEAQLDKSGLPSDRFFAERPEGSVSTLKIQRTQQEDSAVYLCASSLAEDYGYTFGSGTRLTVV.

The rearrangement joins TRBV6-6 to TRBJ2-3; D possibly corresponds to TRBD1 (5 bases). The CDR3 loop spans 16 amino acids. V was trimmed by 0 bases and J by 3 bases, leaving 13 bases between them. Germline assignment: CDR1 MNHNY and CDR2 SVGAGI (reference sequence). The CDR3 bases are TGTGCCAGCAGTTACTCCCGAGGCAGGGATACAGATACGCAGTATTTT. This encodes CASSYSRGRDTDTQYF.

J is TRBJ1-3 and V is TRBV5-4; 11 bases are shared with TRBD1. This CDR3 spans 16 amino acids. J was trimmed by 2 bases and V by 3 bases; bases with no gene match: 4. Germline V gene sequence: CDR1 SGHNT, CDR2 YYREEE (reference sequence). DNA of the CDR3: TGTGCCAGCAGCTGGGACAGGGGGTCTCCTGGAAACACCATATATTTT. Protein product: CASSWDRGSPGNTIYF.